These 23 T cell receptor beta chains were all obtained from the same sample, sequenced in a study of yellow fever vaccine responses in identical twins. TCRdb itself ran the RT-PCR reads through MiXCR, one entry per CDR3 protein. The sample yields thousands of distinct CDR3 sequences, 90% seen once. The sequencing used T cells from blood (PBMCs), unsorted or a sorted subset (not recorded which), collected before or after yellow fever vaccination (not recorded which). The receptors come from a woman in her late teens or twenties who received the yellow fever vaccine.

This chain joins TRBV7-9 and TRBJ2-3; the D is unclear. This CDR3 contains 11 residues. The germline CDR1 and CDR2 sequences are SEHNR and FQNEAQ (reference sequence). V lost 5 bases, J lost 8 bases, and 8 bases lay in between. The CDR3 coding sequence is TGTGCCAGCAGCCCTTTGGGTACGCAGTATTTT. Translating it yields CASSPLGTQYF.

The rearrangement uses TRBV19 and TRBJ1-5; TRBD1 is a possible D gene (5 bases). CDR3 length: 14 residues. Germline lookup yields CDR1 LNHDA and CDR2 SQIVND (reference sequence). Trimming removed 3 bases from V and 1 base from J, with 7 bases in between. The CDR3 here is CASSMWGSNQPQHF. CDR3 DNA sequence: TGTGCCAGTAGTATGTGGGGGAGCAATCAGCCCCAGCATTTT. Variable domain in full (rest from reference TRBV19 and TRBJ1-5): DGGITQSPKYLFRKEGQNVTLSCEQNLNHDAMYWYRQDPGQGLRLIYYSQIVNDFQKGDIAEGYSVSREKKESFPLTVTSAQKNPTAFYLCASSMWGSNQPQHFGDGTRLSIL.

The sample holds one count of this clonotype. The V gene is TRBV11-1, the J gene TRBJ2-7; D gene unclear. Germline lookup yields CDR1 SGHAT and CDR2 FQDESV (reference sequence). The CDR3 sequence is 14 residues long. The germline V and J ends were trimmed by 5 bases and 2 bases, with 13 bases remaining between them. CDR3 amino acids: CASSGQTEPYEQYF. CDR3 bases: TGTGCCAGCAGCGGGCAGACTGAGCCCTACGAGCAGTACTTC.

Notes on this clonotype: The junction does not match germline at one end; this may be a read error. The J gene is TRBJ2-5, the V gene TRBV7-7, with 7 positions matching TRBD2. This CDR3 region has 13 residues. From germline, CDR1 is SSHAT and CDR2 FNYEAQ (reference sequence). The CDR3 spells CASSFWGGETQYF. CDR3 in DNA: TGTGCTAGCAGCTTCTGGGGGGGAGAGACCCAGTACTTC.

This clonotype was recorded a few times. The V call is TRBV18, the J call TRBJ1-1; D unclear. The CDR3 is 14 amino acids. The V gene lost 3 bases and the J gene lost 3 bases, with 11 bases spanning the gap. Germline lookup yields CDR1 KGHSH and CDR2 LQKENI. The CDR3 bases are TGTGCCAGCTCACCTTCGGACGGATACACTGAAGCTTTCTTT. This gives the protein CASSPSDGYTEAFF.

The chain recombines TRBV18 with TRBJ2-3; perhaps TRBD1 as D (5 bases). The germline V gene has CDR1 KGHSH and CDR2 LQKENI. The CDR3 runs 16 residues. The ends were cut back, 0 bases at V and 4 bases at J, with 14 bases in the middle. CDR3 nucleotides: TGTGCCAGCTCACCACCGAGAGCAGGGTTATCAGATACGCAGTATTTT. Amino acids: CASSPPRAGLSDTQYF.

This chain links TRBV6-1 with TRBJ2-1, with D unclear. With 7 bases removed from V and 5 bases from J, the gap between germline ends came to 6 bases. The length of the CDR3 is 11 residues. Germline CDR1 reads MNHNS; CDR2 reads SASEGT. The CDR3 is CASIWNNEQFF. Here the CDR3 DNA reads TGTGCCAGCATCTGGAACAATGAGCAGTTCTTC.

There are a few counts of this clonotype. The V and J genes are TRBV28 and TRBJ1-2; D remains ambiguous. Deletions cut 5 bases from V and 8 bases from J, with 12 bases between. Germline V gene data show CDR1 as MDHEN and CDR2 as SYDVKM. The CDR3 loop spans 12 amino acids. The DNA for the CDR3 is TGTGCCAGCAGTCTAGCTCTGGGCGGCTACACCTTC. Protein product: CASSLALGGYTF.

This clonotype showed up just a few times. This chain uses TRBV10-3 with TRBJ1-2; 8 nucleotides align to TRBD1. The CDR3 runs to 13 residues. In germline, CDR1 is ENHRY, CDR2 SYGVKD. V dropped 7 bases and J dropped 5; count of bases not matched to a gene: 6. The CDR3 protein is CAITGTGLYGYTF. The CDR3 DNA sequence: TGTGCCATCACGGGGACAGGCCTTTATGGCTACACCTTC.

The rearrangement joins TRBV20-1 to TRBJ2-2; TRBD2 aligns across 7 bases. The germline CDR1 and CDR2 sequences are DFQATT and SNEGSKA (reference sequence). The trim removed 3 bases at V and 4 bases at J, leaving 8 bases unmatched. This CDR3 contains 15 residues. Here the CDR3 reads CSARLAGRGTGELFF. The CDR3, as DNA: TGCAGTGCTAGGCTCGCGGGGAGGGGCACCGGGGAGCTGTTTTTT.

The rearrangement links TRBV5-1 to TRBJ2-2; D may be TRBD1 (6 bases). The CDR3 sequence is 16 residues long. Between the trimmed V and J ends, which lost 4 bases and 6 bases, there was a span of 19 bases. The germline gives CDR1 SGHRS, CDR2 YFSETQ. CDR3 bases: TGCGCCAGCAGCCCTGGACAGATCGAGGCTGCCGGGGAGCTGTTTTTT. Translated: CASSPGQIEAAGELFF.

In this sample, this clonotype turned up once. The chain links TRBV2 to TRBJ1-5; D is unresolved. CDR3 length: 16 amino acids. Germline V CDR1 and CDR2: SNHLY, FYNNEI. The V and J ends lost 4 bases and 0 bases respectively, with 13 bases between them. CDR3 in DNA: TGTGCCAGCAGTGGTGCTGGGTATGATAGCAATCAGCCCCAGCATTTT. This translates into CASSGAGYDSNQPQHF.

This chain connects TRBV29-1 to TRBJ2-7, with D unclear. Trimming took 6 bases from V and 0 from J, leaving 6 bases between them. CDR1 is SQVTM, CDR2 ANQGSEA, per germline. The CDR3 consists of 11 residues. The CDR3 reads CSVSGSYEQYF. In nucleotides, the CDR3 is TGCAGCGTGTCGGGCTCCTACGAGCAGTACTTC.

DNA of the CDR3: TGTGCCAGCAGCGTAGCTAGCGGGGCCTACAATGAGCAGTTCTTC. Its protein product is CASSVASGAYNEQFF. This chain connects TRBV9 to TRBJ2-1, with 9 bases lining up with TRBD2. Per germline, CDR1 SGDLS and CDR2 YYNGEE. V was pared by 0 bases and J by 2 bases, with 0 bases of the junction left unmatched. The CDR3 length is 15 residues.

V and J are TRBV4-1 and TRBJ2-1, with TRBD2 matching over 10 bases. CDR1 is MGHRA and CDR2 is YSYEKL in the germline V gene. Trimming cost V 4 bases and J 6 bases; bases outside gene matches: 6. The CDR3 sequence is 15 residues long. In DNA, the CDR3 is TGCGCCAGCAGCCGGAGCGGGGGGGCTTTCAATGAGCAGTTCTTC. Translated: CASSRSGGAFNEQFF.

The chain carries TRBV2 and TRBJ2-3, with 10 bases fitting TRBD1. Germline values: CDR1 SNHLY, CDR2 FYNNEI. The CDR3 totals 16 residues. Unmatched junction bases numbered 5, after V lost 3 bases and J lost 2 bases. The CDR3 is CASSDSGQGVTDTQYF. CDR3 DNA sequence: TGTGCCAGCAGTGACTCCGGACAGGGGGTCACAGATACGCAGTATTTT.

This rearrangement joins TRBV11-3 to TRBJ1-1, with D maybe TRBD1 (5 bases). Trimming took 2 bases from V and 10 from J, leaving 17 bases between them. Per germline, CDR1 SGHNT and CDR2 YENEEA. The length of the CDR3 is 14 residues. CDR3 residues: CASSLSWVPTGAFF. CDR3 coding DNA: TGTGCCAGCAGCTTATCTTGGGTTCCCACAGGAGCTTTCTTT. The full variable domain, rest sourced from reference TRBV11-3 and TRBJ1-1, is EAGVVQSPRYKIIEKKQPVAFWCNPISGHNTLYWYLQNLGQGPELLIRYENEEAVDDSQLPKDRFSAERLKGVDSTLKIQPAELGDSAVYLCASSLSWVPTGAFFGQGTRLTVV.

This clonotype was found once. In DNA, the CDR3 is TGCGCCAGCAGCCAAGATAGACAGGGGTCCAATTCACCCCTCCACTTT. As protein: CASSQDRQGSNSPLHF. The genes are TRBV4-1 and TRBJ1-6; 8 bases align to TRBD1. Unmatched junction bases numbered 5, after V lost 0 bases and J lost 7 bases. Germline V gene sequence: CDR1 MGHRA, CDR2 YSYEKL. This CDR3 comprises 16 residues.

The V gene is TRBV14, the J gene TRBJ2-7; D may be TRBD2 (6 bases). Germline values: CDR1 SGHDN, CDR2 FVKESK. CDR3 length equals 13 residues. Trimming removed 4 bases from V and 3 bases from J, with 10 bases in between. The chain's CDR3 is CASSPSEYYEQYF. The CDR3 bases are TGTGCCAGCAGCCCTAGCGAATACTACGAGCAGTACTTC.

This chain uses TRBV10-3 with TRBJ2-2; 9 nucleotides line up with TRBD1. This CDR3 spans 14 amino acids. The germline CDR1 and CDR2 sequences are ENHRY and SYGVKD. V shed 9 bases, J shed 3 bases, and the junction held 5 bases outside the gene matches. The CDR3 region is CAITDRGDTGELFF. As DNA, the CDR3 is TGTGCCATAACCGACAGGGGGGACACCGGGGAGCTGTTTTTT.

The CDR3 DNA follows: TGTGCCAGCAGACCGTCCCTAGCTCCCTCTGGGGCCAACGTCCTGACTTTC. Translation: CASRPSLAPSGANVLTF. The gene calls are TRBV13 and TRBJ2-6; a weak D match, TRBD2 (5 bases). Germline values: CDR1 PRHDT, CDR2 FYEKMQ (reference sequence). V was trimmed by 6 bases and J by 0 bases, leaving 15 bases between them. The CDR3 is 17 amino acids.

The chain couples TRBV4-2 to TRBJ1-2; tentative D call: TRBD1 (5 bases). V dropped 1 base and J dropped 5 bases, with 11 bases sitting between them. The CDR3 sequence is 14 residues long. CDR1 is LGHNA, CDR2 YNFKEQ, per germline. The CDR3 DNA reads as TGTGCCAGCAGCCAAGGGGGGGGTCAGTATGGCTACACCTTC. Its translation is CASSQGGGQYGYTF.

The rearrangement links TRBV7-6 to TRBJ2-3, with TRBD2 as a possible D gene (5 bases). The CDR3 consists of 16 residues. Germline values: CDR1 SGHVS, CDR2 FNYEAQ. V was cut by 1 base and J by 0 bases, with 11 bases left in between. CDR3 residues: CASSLGSGSSTDTQYF. CDR3 sequence (DNA): TGTGCCAGCAGCTTAGGAAGCGGTTCTAGCACAGATACGCAGTATTTT. Full variable domain (rest looked up from reference TRBV7-6 and TRBJ2-3): GAGVSQSPRYKVTKRGQDVALRCDPISGHVSLYWYRQALGQGPEFLTYFNYEAQQDKSGLPNDRFSAERPEGSISTLTIQRTEQRDSAMYRCASSLGSGSSTDTQYFGPGTRLTVL.